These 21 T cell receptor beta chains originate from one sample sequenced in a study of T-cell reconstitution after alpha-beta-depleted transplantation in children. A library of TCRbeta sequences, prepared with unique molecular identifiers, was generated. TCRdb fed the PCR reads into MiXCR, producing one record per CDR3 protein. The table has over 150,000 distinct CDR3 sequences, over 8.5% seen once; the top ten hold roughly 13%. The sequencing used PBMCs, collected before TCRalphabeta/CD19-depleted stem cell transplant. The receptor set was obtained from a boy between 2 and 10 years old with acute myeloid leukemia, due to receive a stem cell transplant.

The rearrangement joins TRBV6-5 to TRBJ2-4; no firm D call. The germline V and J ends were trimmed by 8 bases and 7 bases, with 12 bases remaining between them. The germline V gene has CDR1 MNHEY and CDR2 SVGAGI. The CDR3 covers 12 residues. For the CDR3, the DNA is TGTGCCAGCGGGTCGGCCAGTAACATTCAGTACTTC. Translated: CASGSASNIQYF.

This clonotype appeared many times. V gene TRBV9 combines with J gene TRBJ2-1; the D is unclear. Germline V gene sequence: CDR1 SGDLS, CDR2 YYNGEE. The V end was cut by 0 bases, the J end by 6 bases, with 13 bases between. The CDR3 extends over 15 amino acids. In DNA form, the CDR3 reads TGTGCCAGCAGCGTAGAAGCCAGCCAAGGCAATGAGCAGTTCTTC. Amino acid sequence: CASSVEASQGNEQFF.

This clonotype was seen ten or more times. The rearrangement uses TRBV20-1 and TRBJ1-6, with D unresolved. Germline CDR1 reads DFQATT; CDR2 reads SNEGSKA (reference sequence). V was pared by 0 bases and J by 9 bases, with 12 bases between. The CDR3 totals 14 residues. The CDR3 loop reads CSARDLGSSSPLHF. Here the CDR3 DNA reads TGCAGTGCTAGAGATCTGGGGTCCAGTTCACCCCTCCACTTT.

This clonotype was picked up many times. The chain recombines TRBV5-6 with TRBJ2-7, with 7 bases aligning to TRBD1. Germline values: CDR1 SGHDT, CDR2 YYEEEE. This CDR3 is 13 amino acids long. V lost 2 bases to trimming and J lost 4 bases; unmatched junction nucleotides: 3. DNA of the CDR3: TGTGCCAGCAGCTTAAGGGGGCAATACGAGCAGTACTTC. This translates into CASSLRGQYEQYF.

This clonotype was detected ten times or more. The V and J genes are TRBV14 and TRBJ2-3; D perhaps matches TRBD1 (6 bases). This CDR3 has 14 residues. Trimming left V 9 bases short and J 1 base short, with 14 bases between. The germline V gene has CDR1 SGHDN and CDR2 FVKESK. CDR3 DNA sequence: TGTGCCAGGAAACCCAGGGGATGCACAGATACGCAGTATTTT. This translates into CARKPRGCTDTQYF.

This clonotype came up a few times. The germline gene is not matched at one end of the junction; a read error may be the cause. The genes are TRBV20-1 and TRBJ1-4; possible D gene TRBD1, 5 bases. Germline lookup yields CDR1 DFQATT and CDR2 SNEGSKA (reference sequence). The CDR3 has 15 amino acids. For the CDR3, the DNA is TGCTGTGCTAACCGCCCCGGGACGGGTAATGAAAAACTGTTTTTT. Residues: CCANRPGTGNEKLFF.

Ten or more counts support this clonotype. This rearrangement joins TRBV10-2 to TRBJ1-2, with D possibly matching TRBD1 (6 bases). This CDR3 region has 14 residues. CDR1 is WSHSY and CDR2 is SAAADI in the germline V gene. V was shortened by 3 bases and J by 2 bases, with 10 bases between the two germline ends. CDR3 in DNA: TGCGCCAGCAGTGAACGGACAGCGAACTATGGCTACACCTTC. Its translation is CASSERTANYGYTF.

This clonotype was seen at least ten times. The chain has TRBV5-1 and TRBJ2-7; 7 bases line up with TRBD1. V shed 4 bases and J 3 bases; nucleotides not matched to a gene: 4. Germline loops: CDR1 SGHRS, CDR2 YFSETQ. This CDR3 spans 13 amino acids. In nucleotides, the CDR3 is TGCGCCAGCAGCACGGGACAGAACTACGAGCAGTACTTC. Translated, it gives CASSTGQNYEQYF. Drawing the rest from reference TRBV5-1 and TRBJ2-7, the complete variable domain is KAGVTQTPRYLIKTRGQQVTLSCSPISGHRSVSWYQQTPGQGLQFLFEYFSETQRNKGNFPGRFSGRQFSNSRSEMNVSTLELGDSALYLCASSTGQNYEQYFGPGTRLTVT.

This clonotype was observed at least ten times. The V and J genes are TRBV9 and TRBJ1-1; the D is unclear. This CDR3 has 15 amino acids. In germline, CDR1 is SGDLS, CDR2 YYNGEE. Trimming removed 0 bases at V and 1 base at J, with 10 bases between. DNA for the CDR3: TGTGCCAGCAGCGTAGCTGGCAGTCAGAACACTGAAGCTTTCTTT. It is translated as CASSVAGSQNTEAFF.

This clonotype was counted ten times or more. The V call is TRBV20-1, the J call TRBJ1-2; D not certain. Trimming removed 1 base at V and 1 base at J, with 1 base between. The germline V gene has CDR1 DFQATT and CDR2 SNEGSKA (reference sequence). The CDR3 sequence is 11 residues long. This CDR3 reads CSARVNYGYTF. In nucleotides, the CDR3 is TGCAGTGCTAGAGTTAACTATGGCTACACCTTC.

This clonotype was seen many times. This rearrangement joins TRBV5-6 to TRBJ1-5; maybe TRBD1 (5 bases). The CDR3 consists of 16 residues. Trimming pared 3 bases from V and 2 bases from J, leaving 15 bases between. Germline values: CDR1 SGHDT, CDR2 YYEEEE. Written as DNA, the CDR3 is TGTGCCAGCAGCTCTACCGGACACCTTGGCAATCAGCCCCAGCATTTT. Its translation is CASSSTGHLGNQPQHF.

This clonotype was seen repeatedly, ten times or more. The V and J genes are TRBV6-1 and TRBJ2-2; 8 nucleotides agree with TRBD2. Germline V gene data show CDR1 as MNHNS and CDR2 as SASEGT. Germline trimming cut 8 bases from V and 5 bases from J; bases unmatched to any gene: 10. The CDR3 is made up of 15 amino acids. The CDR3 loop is CASERAGGLTGELFF. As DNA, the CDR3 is TGTGCCAGCGAAAGGGCGGGAGGACTAACCGGGGAGCTGTTTTTT.

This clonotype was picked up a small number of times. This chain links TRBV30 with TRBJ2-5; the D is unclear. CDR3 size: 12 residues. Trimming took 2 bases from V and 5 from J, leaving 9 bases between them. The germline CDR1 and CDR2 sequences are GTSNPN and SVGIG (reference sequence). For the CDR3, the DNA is TGTGCCTGGAGTTTGGTGGGGGAGACCCAGTACTTC. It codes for CAWSLVGETQYF. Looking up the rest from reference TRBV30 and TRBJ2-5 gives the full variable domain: SQTIHQWPATLVQPVGSPLSLECTVEGTSNPNLYWYRQAAGRGLQLLFYSVGIGQISSEVPQNLSASRPQDRQFILSSKKLLLSDSGFYLCAWSLVGETQYFGPGTRLLVL.

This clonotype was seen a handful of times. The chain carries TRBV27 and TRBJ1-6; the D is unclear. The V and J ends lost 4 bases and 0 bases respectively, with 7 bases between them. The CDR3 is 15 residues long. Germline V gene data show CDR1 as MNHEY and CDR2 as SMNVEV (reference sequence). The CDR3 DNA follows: TGTGCCAGCAGTTGGGAGAGCTCCTATAATTCACCCCTCCACTTT. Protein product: CASSWESSYNSPLHF.

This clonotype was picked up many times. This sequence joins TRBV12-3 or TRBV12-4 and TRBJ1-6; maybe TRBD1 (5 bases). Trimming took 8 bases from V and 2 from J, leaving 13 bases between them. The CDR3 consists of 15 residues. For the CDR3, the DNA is TGTGCCAGCTCTACAGGAGTGACCTATAATTCACCCCTCCACTTT. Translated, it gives CASSTGVTYNSPLHF.

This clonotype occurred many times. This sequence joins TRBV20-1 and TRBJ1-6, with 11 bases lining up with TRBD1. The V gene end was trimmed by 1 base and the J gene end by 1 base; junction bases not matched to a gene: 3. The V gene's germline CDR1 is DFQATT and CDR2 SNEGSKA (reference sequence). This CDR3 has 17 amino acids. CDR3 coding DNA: TGCAGTGCTAGAGGGACAGGGGGCGGGTCCTATAATTCACCCCTCCACTTT. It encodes CSARGTGGGSYNSPLHF.

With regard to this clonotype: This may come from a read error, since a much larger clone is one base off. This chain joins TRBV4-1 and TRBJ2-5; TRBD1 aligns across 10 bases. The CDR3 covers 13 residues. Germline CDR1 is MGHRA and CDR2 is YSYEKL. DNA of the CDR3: TGCGCCAGCAGCCGGGGGACAGGGGAGACCCAGCACTTC. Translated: CASSRGTGETQHF.

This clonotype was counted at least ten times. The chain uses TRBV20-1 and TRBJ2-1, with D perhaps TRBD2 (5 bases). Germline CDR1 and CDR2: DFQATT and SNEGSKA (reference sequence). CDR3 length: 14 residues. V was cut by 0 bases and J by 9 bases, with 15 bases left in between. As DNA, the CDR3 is TGCAGTGCTAGAGATTTGCCGGGGATCAGTGAGCAGTTCTTC. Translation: CSARDLPGISEQFF.

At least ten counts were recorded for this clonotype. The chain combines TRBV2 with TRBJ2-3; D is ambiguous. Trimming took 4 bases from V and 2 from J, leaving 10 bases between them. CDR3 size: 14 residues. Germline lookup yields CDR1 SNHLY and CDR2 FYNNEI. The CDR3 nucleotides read TGTGCCAGCAGTGTGGACGCAAACACAGATACGCAGTATTTT. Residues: CASSVDANTDTQYF.

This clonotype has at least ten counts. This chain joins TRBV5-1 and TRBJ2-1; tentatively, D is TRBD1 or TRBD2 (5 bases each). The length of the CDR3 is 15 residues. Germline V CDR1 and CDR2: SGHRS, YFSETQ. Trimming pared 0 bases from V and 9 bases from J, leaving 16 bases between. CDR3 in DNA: TGCGCCAGCAGCTTGGATCGGGGTCAGGGCGGTGAGCAGTTCTTC. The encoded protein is CASSLDRGQGGEQFF.

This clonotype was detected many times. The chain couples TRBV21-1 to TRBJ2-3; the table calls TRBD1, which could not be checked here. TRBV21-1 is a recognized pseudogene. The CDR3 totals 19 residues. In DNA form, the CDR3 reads TGTGCCAGCAGCAAATTCAGGACAGAACCAGAAGGGGCCACAGATACGCAGTATTTT. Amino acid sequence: CASSKFRTEPEGATDTQYF.